This T cell receptor (beta chain) was observed in a study of cytomegalovirus exposure and HLA in healthy donors. Whole-study findings and limits: Analysis was carried out at a later point, and it linked a missense DCLRE1C variant to TCR beta V- and J-gene trimming. For most TCR beta V segments, an earlier analysis put the productive rate at about 87% or about 30% of the time.

Primers for the PCR totalled 60 Vbeta and 13 Jbeta. Original data processing: Some 80 million unique TCR beta chains, roughly 10 million shared, were counted in a later analysis. The method was immunoSEQ multiplex PCR; TCRdb's version includes in-frame clones alone and lacks a portion of them. V and J calls and clone size follow that table, whereas D and trimming were derived from the DNA. The sample consists of 99,000 or so clones, more than 65% of them appearing once. In regard to this clone: What it binds is not known.

The CDR3 has 14 amino acids. Looked up from germline, CDR1 is LGHNT and CDR2 is FRNRAP. V dropped 4 bases and J dropped 5 bases, with 12 bases sitting between them. Source material: PBMCs. The chain carries TRBV12-5 and TRBJ2-1; a possible D gene is TRBD2 (6 bases). The TCR sequence derives from a man aged 30 to 39 in good health and CMV-seronegative. The CDR3 is CASGSGLGDNEQFF. The CDR3 DNA sequence: TGTGCTAGTGGTTCGGGACTCGGCGACAATGAGCAGTTCTTC.